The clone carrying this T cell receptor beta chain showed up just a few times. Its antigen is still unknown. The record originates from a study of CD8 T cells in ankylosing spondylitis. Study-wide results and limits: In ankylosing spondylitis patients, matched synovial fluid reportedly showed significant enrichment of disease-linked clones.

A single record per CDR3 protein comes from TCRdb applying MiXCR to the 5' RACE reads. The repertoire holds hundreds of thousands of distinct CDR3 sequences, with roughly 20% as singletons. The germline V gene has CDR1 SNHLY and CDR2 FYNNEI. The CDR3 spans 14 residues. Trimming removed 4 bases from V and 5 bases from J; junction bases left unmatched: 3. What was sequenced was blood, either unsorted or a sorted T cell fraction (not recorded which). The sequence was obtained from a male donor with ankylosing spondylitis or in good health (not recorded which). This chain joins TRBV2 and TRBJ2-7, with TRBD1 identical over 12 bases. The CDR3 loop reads CASSAGQGADEQYF. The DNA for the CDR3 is TGTGCCAGCAGTGCGGGACAGGGGGCAGACGAGCAGTACTTC.